Each of the 11 T cell receptor beta chains below was sequenced from the same sample in a study of blood T cell repertoires in COVID-19. Using immunoSEQ multiplex PCR, the repertoire was profiled, and TCRdb retains in-frame clones only, with some absent. The repertoire holds about 170,000 clones, with approximately 86% as singletons. Material for sequencing was peripheral blood. These receptors were taken from a woman older than 75 with COVID-19, enrolled during active disease.

This chain joins TRBV5-1 and TRBJ1-5, with D perhaps matching TRBD1 (5 bases). Per the germline V gene, CDR1 is SGHRS and CDR2 is YFSETQ. V lost 4 bases to trimming and J lost 7 bases, with 18 bases between them. The CDR3 spans 15 residues. Here the CDR3 reads CASSPNGGTRQPQHF. The CDR3, as DNA: TGCGCCAGCAGCCCAAATGGGGGGACGAGGCAGCCCCAGCATTTT.

To note about this clone: Other DNA variants within this sample encode the same CDR3. The chain is built from TRBV11-2 and TRBJ1-1; the D gene is possibly TRBD1 (5 bases). CDR3 length equals 13 residues. Trimming removed 5 bases from V and 2 bases from J, with 9 bases in between. Per the germline V gene, CDR1 is SGHAT and CDR2 is FQNNGV. CDR3 loop: CASSLGGNTEAFF. The DNA for the CDR3 is TGTGCCAGCAGCCTGGGGGGAAACACTGAAGCTTTCTTT.

V usage is TRBV10-3 and J usage is TRBJ2-7; 7 bases match TRBD1. The CDR3 length is 13 residues. The V gene's germline CDR1 is ENHRY and CDR2 SYGVKD. Trimming at V came to 10 bases and at J to 2 bases, leaving 8 bases not matched to a gene. CDR3 nucleotides: TGTGCCACCGGACAGGTGACGGCCTACGAGCAGTACTTC. This codes for CATGQVTAYEQYF.

This clone showed up just once. The V gene is TRBV3-1 (or the pseudogene TRBV3-2), the J gene TRBJ1-1; TRBD1 aligns across 9 bases. The CDR3 is 14 residues long. The trim removed 4 bases at V and 5 bases at J, leaving 5 bases unmatched. CDR1 LGHDT and CDR2 YNNKEL come from the germline V gene (reference sequence). The DNA for the CDR3 is TGTGCCAGCAGCCGTACAGGGGGCGAAACTGAAGCTTTCTTT. Translation: CASSRTGGETEAFF.

The rearrangement links TRBV10-3 to TRBJ2-1, with TRBD2 matching over 13 bases. CDR1 and CDR2 from the germline V gene are ENHRY and SYGVKD. Germline trimming cut 2 bases from V and 5 bases from J; bases unmatched to any gene: 9. The CDR3 is made up of 18 amino acids. The CDR3 sequence is CAISEAGLAGETHNEQFF. CDR3 coding DNA: TGTGCCATCAGTGAGGCAGGACTAGCGGGAGAAACACACAATGAGCAGTTCTTC.

This clone occurred a few times. The V and J genes are TRBV5-4 and TRBJ2-1; 10 nucleotides match TRBD2. V shed 2 bases, J shed 7 bases, and the junction held 9 bases outside the gene matches. CDR1 is SGHNT and CDR2 is YYREEE in the germline V gene (reference sequence). This CDR3 contains 16 residues. The CDR3 DNA is TGTGCCAGCAGCTTTGAGCGGGGGGGCCTTGTGAATGAGCAGTTCTTC. Encoded protein: CASSFERGGLVNEQFF.

The table lists this clone with a count of one. CDR3 nucleotide sequence: TGTGCCAGCAGCTTAGCGAGCTCTGGAAACACCATATATTTT. Encoded protein: CASSLASSGNTIYF. V is TRBV7-2 and J is TRBJ1-3, with D uncertain. The CDR3 runs 14 residues. Trimming cost V 0 bases and J 0 bases, with 3 bases left between them. CDR1 and CDR2 from the germline V gene are SGHTA and FQGNSA.

For the CDR3, the DNA is TGTGCCAGCAGCTTAAACGGCGGGTGGAGGTATGGCTACACCTTC. Its translation: CASSLNGGWRYGYTF. V usage is TRBV7-3 and J usage is TRBJ1-2; D unresolved. The V gene lost 1 base and the J gene lost 5 bases, with 14 bases spanning the gap. CDR1 is SGHTA and CDR2 is FQGTGA in the germline V gene. This CDR3 spans 15 amino acids.

This chain links TRBV29-1 with TRBJ2-2; 13 bases match TRBD2. The V segment lost 5 bases and the J segment 0 bases; nucleotides outside the gene matches: 6. There are 17 residues in the CDR3. Germline CDR1 reads SQVTM; CDR2 reads ANQGSEA. The CDR3: CSVRRLAGGSNTGELFF. The CDR3 region has the DNA TGCAGCGTTCGACGACTAGCGGGAGGTTCGAACACCGGGGAGCTGTTTTTT.

This clone was seen more than once but under ten times. J is TRBJ2-7 and V is TRBV5-6, with 8 bases that match TRBD2. Trimming cost V 4 bases and J 4 bases; bases outside gene matches: 7. This CDR3 has 14 residues. In germline, CDR1 is SGHDT, CDR2 YYEEEE. The CDR3 nucleotides read TGTGCCAGCAGCAAAGCGGGAGCTGGGTACGAGCAGTACTTC. Its translation is CASSKAGAGYEQYF. Combining the CDR3 with reference TRBV5-6 and TRBJ2-7 gives the whole variable domain DAGVTQSPTHLIKTRGQQVTLRCSPKSGHDTVSWYQQALGQGPQFIFQYYEEEERQRGNFPDRFSGHQFPNYSSELNVNALLLGDSALYLCASSKAGAGYEQYFGPGTRLTVT.

The chain uses TRBV7-6 and TRBJ2-2, with D perhaps matching TRBD2 (6 bases). There are 15 residues in the CDR3. Trimming shortened V by 6 bases and J by 0 bases, and 11 bases separated the two germline ends. Germline V gene sequence: CDR1 SGHVS, CDR2 FNYEAQ. CDR3: CASSWIAANTGELFF. DNA of the CDR3: TGTGCCAGCAGTTGGATAGCGGCGAACACCGGGGAGCTGTTTTTT.